The 5 T cell receptor beta chains presented below share a single source sample, sequenced in a study of T cells in Graves' hyperthyroidism and ophthalmopathy (dated by TCRdb to 2018 to 2020). The library was prepared using multiplex PCR. Sequencer: Illumina HiSeq 2000. TCR beta CDR3 regions were amplified from RNA transcripts. The TCR CDR3 was subjected to a first round of RT-PCR using the HTBI primer set and the Qiagen OneStep RT-PCR kit. TCRdb trimmed the raw reads at Q25, called clones with MiXCR and kept productive beta chains. Entries that share a CDR3 protein sequence are merged under the most common genes and DNA. Counted in this sample were approximately 370,000 distinct CDR3 sequences; approximately 18% of them appeared once. 30% to 40% of the sample rests with the top ten. Sequenced: blood. The receptors come from a woman under 40 with Graves' hyperthyroidism that later progressed to Graves' ophthalmopathy.

This clonotype has at least ten counts. The chain combines TRBV2 with TRBJ1-1; D is uncertain. CDR1 is SNHLY, CDR2 FYNNEI, per germline. The germline V and J ends were trimmed by 5 bases and 2 bases, with 12 bases remaining between them. The CDR3 is 14 residues long. CDR3 sequence reads: CASSRRRGNTEAFF. As DNA, the CDR3 is TGTGCCAGCAGTCGAAGACGGGGAAACACTGAAGCTTTCTTT.

This clonotype was found many times. The CDR3: CASSRGTSGTDTQYF. For the CDR3, the DNA is TGTGCCAGCAGCCGCGGGACTAGCGGGACAGATACGCAGTATTTT. The chain carries TRBV11-3 and TRBJ2-3, with 12 nucleotides matching TRBD2. CDR3 length: 15 amino acids. Germline V lookup: CDR1 SGHNT, CDR2 YENEEA. With V trimmed by 5 bases and J by 3 bases, 3 bases remained unmatched.

Concerning this clonotype: A read error may produce the germline difference seen at one junction end. J is TRBJ2-2 and V is TRBV5-5; D perhaps matches TRBD2 (5 bases). The CDR3 has 13 residues. Germline CDR1 reads SGHKS; CDR2 reads YYEKEE (reference sequence). The CDR3 nucleotides read TGTGCCAGCAGCTTGGAACTAACCGGGGAGCTGCTTTTT. Amino acid sequence: CASSLELTGELLF.

This clonotype showed up many times. The rearrangement uses TRBV27 and TRBJ2-5, with D possibly TRBD1 on 5 matching bases. Trimming took 0 bases from V and 1 from J, leaving 9 bases between them. CDR1 and CDR2 (germline): MNHEY, SMNVEV (reference sequence). This CDR3 is 15 amino acids long. CDR3 sequence (DNA): TGTGCCAGCAGTTTATCAGGGGTCAGCCAAGAGACCCAGTACTTC. Translation gives CASSLSGVSQETQYF.

The genes are TRBV28 and TRBJ1-2; possibly TRBD1 for D (5 bases). The CDR3 covers 13 residues. CDR1 and CDR2 from the germline V gene are MDHEN and SYDVKM. V shed 5 bases and J shed 4 bases, with 11 bases lying between them. This CDR3 reads CASSAQDPYGYTF. The CDR3, as DNA: TGTGCCAGCAGTGCACAGGACCCCTATGGCTACACCTTC.